This TCR beta chain originates from a study of T cells in women clearing cervical HPV infection. Comment on this clone: The read halts 3 residues ahead of the CDR3 end, with the missing end drawn from the germline J gene.

The length of the CDR3 is 18 residues. Germline CDR1 and CDR2: KGHSH and LQKENI. Trimming took 3 bases from V and 0 from J; bases not matched to a gene: 11. immunoSEQ multiplex PCR used an average of roughly 1,100 ng genomic DNA. The method was immunoSEQ multiplex PCR; TCRdb's version includes in-frame clones alone and lacks a portion of them. The specimen's table records around 15,000 clones. The clonotype was recovered from a woman aged 18-70 years with a cervical HPV16 infection that either progressed to CIN3+ or cleared (not recorded which). Sequences were obtained from blood buffy coat. The rearrangement uses TRBV18 and TRBJ2-1; the match to TRBD1 covers 7 bases. The sequenced part of the CDR3 DNA is TGTGCCAGCTCACCGACAGGGCCGTTCGAGGGCTCCTACAATGAG. It is translated as CASSPTGPFEGSYNE. The entire CDR3 reads CASSPTGPFEGSYNEQFF.